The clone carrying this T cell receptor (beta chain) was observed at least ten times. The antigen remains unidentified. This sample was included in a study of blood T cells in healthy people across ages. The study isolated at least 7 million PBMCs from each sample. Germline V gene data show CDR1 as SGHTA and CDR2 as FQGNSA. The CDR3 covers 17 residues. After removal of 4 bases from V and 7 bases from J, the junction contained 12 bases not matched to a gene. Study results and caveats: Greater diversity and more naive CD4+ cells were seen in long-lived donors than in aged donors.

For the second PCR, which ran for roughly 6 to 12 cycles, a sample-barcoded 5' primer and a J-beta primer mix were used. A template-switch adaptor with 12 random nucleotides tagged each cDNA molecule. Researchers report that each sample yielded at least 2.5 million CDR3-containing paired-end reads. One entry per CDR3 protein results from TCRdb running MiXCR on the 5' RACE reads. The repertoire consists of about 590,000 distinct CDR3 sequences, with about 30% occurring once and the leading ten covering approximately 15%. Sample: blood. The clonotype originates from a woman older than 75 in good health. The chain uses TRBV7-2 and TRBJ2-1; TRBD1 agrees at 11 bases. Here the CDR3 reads CASSSSTGTGGMNEQFF. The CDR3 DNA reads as TGTGCCAGCAGCTCAAGCACCGGGACAGGGGGGATGAATGAGCAGTTCTTC. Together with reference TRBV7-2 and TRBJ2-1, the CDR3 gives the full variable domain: GAGVSQSPSNKVTEKGKDVELRCDPISGHTALYWYRQSLGQGLEFLIYFQGNSAPDKSGLPSDRFSAERTGGSVSTLTIQRTQQEDSAVYLCASSSSTGTGGMNEQFFGPGTRLTVL.